This T cell receptor beta chain was retrieved from a study of cytomegalovirus exposure and HLA in healthy donors. Study as a whole: Among several hundred genotyped donors, approximately 80% fell in the Caucasian-associated ancestry cluster.

Germline values: CDR1 SNHLY, CDR2 FYNNEI. V was clipped by 4 bases and J by 7 bases; unmatched bases: 7. This CDR3 has 14 residues. A remark on this clone: What it binds is unknown.

Study-level results: The likely explanation for a cluster of highly shared sequence variants was sequencing artifact.

Use of 60 Vbeta and 13 Jbeta primers characterized the PCR. Assay: immunoSEQ multiplex PCR; the TCRdb copy retains only in-frame clones and omits some. The data hold 150,000 to 200,000 clones, with approximately 80% observed a single time. The chain carries TRBV2 and TRBJ2-4, with TRBD1 matching over 7 bases. This TCR was recovered from a woman between 45 and 65 years old in good health and CMV-seronegative. The sample was PBMCs. The CDR3 region is CASSVEGAGNIQYF. For the CDR3, the DNA is TGTGCCAGCAGTGTAGAGGGGGCTGGGAACATTCAGTACTTC.